The 11 T cell receptor beta chains below come from one sample, sequenced in a study of T-cell memory formation after mild COVID-19. TCRdb fed the 5' RACE reads into MiXCR, producing one record per CDR3 protein. The sample has 550,000 to 650,000 distinct CDR3 sequences; approximately 15% are singletons. Sample: PBMCs or a T cell subset sorted from them (not recorded which). The source is an adult woman who had mild COVID-19 (a few samples of this study predate the infection). Cell type and time point are not known.

This clonotype was seen a few times. This chain links TRBV30 with TRBJ1-3; no clear D. The CDR3 sequence is 16 residues long. The ends were cut back, 2 bases at V and 0 bases at J, with 14 bases in the middle. Germline CDR1 reads GTSNPN; CDR2 reads SVGIG (reference sequence). The CDR3 region has the DNA TGTGCCTGGAGTTATAAGAGGAAAAGCTCTGGAAACACCATATATTTT. It translates to CAWSYKRKSSGNTIYF.

This chain joins TRBV24-1 and TRBJ1-5; D possibly corresponds to TRBD1 (5 bases). Trimming took off 1 base at V and 6 bases at J, with 9 bases between the two ends. CDR1 and CDR2 (germline): KGHDR, SFDVKD. This CDR3 contains 14 residues. The CDR3: CATSDFSGTQPQHF. The CDR3 DNA reads TGTGCCACCAGTGATTTTTCAGGGACTCAGCCCCAGCATTTT.

V and J are TRBV2 and TRBJ2-1, with D perhaps matching TRBD1 or TRBD2 (5 bases each). CDR1 is SNHLY and CDR2 is FYNNEI in the germline V gene. V gave up 3 bases and J gave up 8 bases, with 14 bases separating them. The CDR3 spans 14 residues. The CDR3 DNA is TGTGCCAGCAGTGATAGGCAGAGAGGGGATGAGCAGTTCTTC. Encoded protein: CASSDRQRGDEQFF. The full variable domain, completed using reference TRBV2 and TRBJ2-1, is EPEVTQTPSHQVTQMGQEVILRCVPISNHLYFYWYRQILGQKVEFLVSFYNNEISEKSEIFDDQFSVERPDGSNFTLKIRSTKLEDSAMYFCASSDRQRGDEQFFGPGTRLTVL.

In nucleotides, the CDR3 is TGTGCCAGCAGCCAAGGGAACCGTTACGAGCAGTACTTC. The encoded protein is CASSQGNRYEQYF. The J gene is TRBJ2-7, the V gene TRBV3-1; D gene uncertain. This CDR3 has 13 amino acids. The germline CDR1 and CDR2 sequences are LGHDT and YNNKEL (reference sequence). V dropped 1 base and J dropped 4 bases, with 8 bases sitting between them.

In this sample, this clonotype turned up many times. V gene TRBV7-9 combines with J gene TRBJ2-3; 8 bases match TRBD2. Trimming cost V 2 bases and J 5 bases; bases outside gene matches: 6. CDR3 size: 15 residues. CDR1 and CDR2 (germline): SEHNR, FQNEAQ (reference sequence). CDR3 bases: TGTGCCAGCAGCTTACGCGGACTAGCCCTAGATACGCAGTATTTT. Protein: CASSLRGLALDTQYF.

At least ten counts were recorded for this clonotype. The chain couples TRBV12-3 or TRBV12-4 to TRBJ2-1, with D perhaps matching TRBD2 (6 bases). V lost 2 bases, J lost 1 base, and 9 bases lay in between. The CDR3 contains 15 residues. The DNA of the CDR3 is TGTGCCAGCAGTTTACGTGGGGGGTCCTACAATGAGCAGTTCTTC. Translating gives CASSLRGGSYNEQFF.

This sequence joins TRBV7-9 and TRBJ1-5, with D tentatively TRBD1 (6 bases). V lost 0 bases, J lost 15 bases, and 15 bases lay in between. CDR3 length equals 13 residues. CDR1 is SEHNR, CDR2 FQNEAQ, per germline (reference sequence). The CDR3, as DNA: TGTGCCAGCAGCTTAGCGTGGGGGGGGCGGACGCATTTT. It yields the protein CASSLAWGGRTHF.

This clonotype has only a few counts. J is TRBJ2-3 and V is TRBV29-1; D gene ambiguous. The CDR3 is 12 residues long. Germline CDR1 reads SQVTM; CDR2 reads ANQGSEA. The V and J ends lost 0 bases and 4 bases respectively, with 5 bases between them. As DNA, the CDR3 is TGCAGCGTTGAAGATCAGGCAGATACGCAGTATTTT. Protein: CSVEDQADTQYF.

This clonotype has a count of ten or more. The rearrangement uses TRBV5-5 and TRBJ2-2; D is perhaps TRBD1 (6 bases). The CDR3 totals 15 residues. Trimming stripped 4 bases from V and 4 bases from J, with 14 bases between. Germline assignment: CDR1 SGHKS and CDR2 YYEKEE (reference sequence). The DNA for the CDR3 is TGTGCCAGCAGCCCCATACAGGGTCCCACCGGGGAGCTGTTTTTT. This codes for CASSPIQGPTGELFF.

V is TRBV7-9 and J is TRBJ1-1; maybe TRBD1 (5 bases). Looked up from germline, CDR1 is SEHNR and CDR2 is FQNEAQ (reference sequence). CDR3 length: 13 amino acids. V was shortened by 5 bases and J by 1 base, with 8 bases between the two germline ends. CDR3 nucleotides: TGTGCCAGCAGCGCCGACAGGAACACTGAAGCTTTCTTT. This sequence encodes CASSADRNTEAFF.

The chain links TRBV7-9 to TRBJ1-2, with 10 bases that match TRBD1. The CDR3 sequence is 16 residues long. The germline gives CDR1 SEHNR, CDR2 FQNEAQ (reference sequence). V gave up 4 bases and J gave up 0 bases; unmatched junction bases: 5. For the CDR3, the DNA is TGTGCCAGCAGCTCGACAGGGGGCCGGACTAACTATGGCTACACCTTC. Protein sequence: CASSSTGGRTNYGYTF.